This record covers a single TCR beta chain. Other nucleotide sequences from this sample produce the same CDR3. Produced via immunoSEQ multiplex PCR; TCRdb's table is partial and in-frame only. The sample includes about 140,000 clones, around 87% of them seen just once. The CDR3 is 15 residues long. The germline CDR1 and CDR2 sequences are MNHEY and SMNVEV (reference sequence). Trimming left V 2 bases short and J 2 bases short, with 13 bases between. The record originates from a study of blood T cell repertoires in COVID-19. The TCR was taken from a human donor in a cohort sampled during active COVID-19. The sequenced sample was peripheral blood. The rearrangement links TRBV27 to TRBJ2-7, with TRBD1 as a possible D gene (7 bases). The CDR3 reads CASSLSGQGAYEQYF. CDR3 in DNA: TGTGCCAGCAGTTTAAGCGGGCAGGGGGCCTACGAGCAGTACTTC.